Following are 10 T cell receptor beta chains from one sample sequenced in a study of T cells after yellow fever vaccination. Each CDR3 protein is one row after TCRdb ran MiXCR on the 5' RACE reads. Among some 350,000 distinct CDR3 sequences listed, approximately 4% were seen once. Sequencing used PBMCs, obtained 5 days after the yellow fever booster vaccination. These receptor sequences come from a man between 18 and 35 years old who received the YFV17D yellow fever vaccine.

CDR3 amino acids: CASRSLAGGSYNEQFF. The CDR3 nucleotides are TGTGCCAGCAGGTCCCTAGCGGGGGGCTCCTACAATGAGCAGTTCTTC. The rearrangement uses TRBV6-2 or TRBV6-3 and TRBJ2-1; 11 positions agree with TRBD2. This CDR3 is 16 amino acids long. Losses at the gene ends were 6 bases for V and 0 bases for J; bases not matched to a gene: 4. Looked up from germline, CDR1 is MNHEY and CDR2 is SVGEGT.

This clonotype was found a few times. The chain links TRBV6-5 to TRBJ1-4, with a weak D call TRBD1 (5 bases). The V gene's germline CDR1 is MNHEY and CDR2 SVGAGI. Trimming shortened V by 0 bases and J by 8 bases, and 13 bases separated the two germline ends. The CDR3 totals 15 residues. CDR3 in amino acids: CASSYSRVGDEKLFF. The CDR3 DNA follows: TGTGCCAGCAGTTACTCACGGGTCGGGGACGAAAAACTGTTTTTT.

A few counts support this clonotype. The rearrangement links TRBV12-3 or TRBV12-4 to TRBJ1-2; tentative D call: TRBD1 (5 bases). Trimming removed 8 bases at V and 4 bases at J, with 20 bases between. The CDR3 runs to 15 residues. The CDR3: CASHGAWVSGYGYTF. DNA for the CDR3: TGTGCCAGCCACGGGGCGTGGGTATCTGGCTATGGCTACACCTTC.

This clonotype came up a few times. The chain carries TRBV20-1 and TRBJ1-5; TRBD1 agrees at 7 bases. Germline lookup yields CDR1 DFQATT and CDR2 SNEGSKA (reference sequence). The CDR3 length is 13 residues. With V trimmed by 3 bases and J by 6 bases, 5 bases remained unmatched. CDR3 nucleotide sequence: TGCAGTGCTAGTGAGGGGGCTGGTCAGCCCCAGCATTTT. Translation: CSASEGAGQPQHF.

The chain uses TRBV4-3 and TRBJ1-6; a possible D gene is TRBD1 (6 bases). The CDR3 covers 17 residues. In germline, CDR1 is LGHNA, CDR2 YSLEER. V lost 4 bases to trimming and J lost 7 bases, with 20 bases between them. CDR3 nucleotide sequence: TGCGCCAGCAGCCCCGACCGGGGGGCCAACATGAATTCACCCCTCCACTTT. It encodes CASSPDRGANMNSPLHF.

This clonotype came up a few times. The gene calls are TRBV30 and TRBJ2-2, with D uncertain. The CDR3 is 18 residues long. Trimming cost V 3 bases and J 8 bases, with 28 bases left between them. Germline V gene data show CDR1 as GTSNPN and CDR2 as SVGIG (reference sequence). The CDR3 DNA is TGTGCCTGGAGCCTGACCCCGGTTCCAAACCGGGCGGTAGGGGAGCTGTTTTTT. It yields the protein CAWSLTPVPNRAVGELFF.

V and J are TRBV19 and TRBJ2-3; 7 bases fit TRBD1. CDR1 LNHDA and CDR2 SQIVND come from the germline V gene (reference sequence). V was clipped by 5 bases and J by 14 bases; unmatched bases: 16. CDR3 size: 14 residues. The CDR3: CASSPWTDRDSRYF. The CDR3 DNA sequence: TGTGCCAGTAGTCCCTGGACGGACCGGGACAGTAGGTATTTT.

The chain carries TRBV4-3 and TRBJ2-3; D is ambiguous. CDR1 and CDR2 (germline): LGHNA, YSLEER. This CDR3 has 15 residues. Trimming shortened V by 4 bases and J by 0 bases, and 11 bases separated the two germline ends. This chain's CDR3 is CASSPRLSSTDTQYF. CDR3 DNA: TGCGCCAGCAGCCCCCGACTGTCTAGCACAGATACGCAGTATTTT.

This clonotype was found many times. The chain carries TRBV2 and TRBJ1-1; unclear D gene. V shed 6 bases and J shed 0 bases, with 11 bases lying between them. Germline CDR1 SNHLY, CDR2 FYNNEI. The CDR3 spans 14 residues. The CDR3 DNA reads TGTGCCAGCAGAGGCAGTGACATGAACACTGAAGCTTTCTTT. Its protein product is CASRGSDMNTEAFF.

This clonotype was seen only a few times. This sequence joins TRBV20-1 and TRBJ1-3; D is unclear. Per germline, CDR1 DFQATT and CDR2 SNEGSKA (reference sequence). The CDR3 spans 14 residues. V shed 5 bases and J shed 4 bases, with 15 bases lying between them. The DNA of the CDR3 is TGCAGTGCTCAACCAACCGGACGCGGAAACACCATATATTTT. It yields the protein CSAQPTGRGNTIYF.